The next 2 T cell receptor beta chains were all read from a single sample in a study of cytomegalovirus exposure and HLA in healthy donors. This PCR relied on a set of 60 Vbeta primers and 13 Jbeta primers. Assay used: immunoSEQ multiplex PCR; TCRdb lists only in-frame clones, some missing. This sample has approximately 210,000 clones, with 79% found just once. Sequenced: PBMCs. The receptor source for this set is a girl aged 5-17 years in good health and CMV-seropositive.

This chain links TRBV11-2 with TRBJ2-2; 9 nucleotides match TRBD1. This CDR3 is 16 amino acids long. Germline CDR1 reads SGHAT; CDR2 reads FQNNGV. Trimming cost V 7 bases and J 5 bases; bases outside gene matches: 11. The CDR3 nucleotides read TGTGCCAGCACACCCTCACAGGGGGCGTGGACCGGGGAGCTGTTTTTT. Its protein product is CASTPSQGAWTGELFF.

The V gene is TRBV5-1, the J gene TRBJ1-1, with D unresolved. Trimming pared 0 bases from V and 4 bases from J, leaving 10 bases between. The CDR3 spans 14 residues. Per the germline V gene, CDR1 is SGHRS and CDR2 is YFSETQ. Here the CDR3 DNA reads TGCGCCAGCAGCTTGGAGTTCGGGGTCACTGAAGCTTTCTTT. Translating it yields CASSLEFGVTEAFF.